This TCR beta chain was identified during a study of identifying expanded T cells in peripheral blood. Assay: immunoSEQ multiplex PCR; the TCRdb copy retains only in-frame clones and omits some. Here the sample spans around 99,000 clones, roughly nine tenths being singletons. The sequenced sample consisted of blood. This TCR was recovered from a person aged 18-70 years in good health.

CDR3 sequence (DNA): TGCGCCAGCAGCCCCGGACAGGGGTCGAGAGAGACCCAGTACTTC. Translation: CASSPGQGSRETQYF. V is TRBV5-1 and J is TRBJ2-5, with 9 bases aligning to TRBD1. J gave up 4 bases and V 4 bases, and 8 bases lay outside the gene matches. The CDR3 sequence is 15 residues long. From germline, CDR1 is SGHRS and CDR2 YFSETQ.